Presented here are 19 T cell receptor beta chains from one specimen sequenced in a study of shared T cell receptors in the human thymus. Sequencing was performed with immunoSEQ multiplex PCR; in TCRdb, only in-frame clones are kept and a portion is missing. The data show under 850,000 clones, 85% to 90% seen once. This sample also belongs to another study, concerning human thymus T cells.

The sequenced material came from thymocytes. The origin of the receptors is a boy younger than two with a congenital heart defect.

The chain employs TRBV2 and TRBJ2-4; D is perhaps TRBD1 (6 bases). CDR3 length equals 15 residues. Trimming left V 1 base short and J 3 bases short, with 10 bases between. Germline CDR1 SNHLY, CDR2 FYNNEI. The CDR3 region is CASSEGQGSKNIQYF. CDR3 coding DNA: TGTGCCAGCAGTGAAGGGCAGGGGAGCAAAAACATTCAGTACTTC. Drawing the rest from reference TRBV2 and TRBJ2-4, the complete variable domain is EPEVTQTPSHQVTQMGQEVILRCVPISNHLYFYWYRQILGQKVEFLVSFYNNEISEKSEIFDDQFSVERPDGSNFTLKIRSTKLEDSAMYFCASSEGQGSKNIQYFGAGTRLSVL.

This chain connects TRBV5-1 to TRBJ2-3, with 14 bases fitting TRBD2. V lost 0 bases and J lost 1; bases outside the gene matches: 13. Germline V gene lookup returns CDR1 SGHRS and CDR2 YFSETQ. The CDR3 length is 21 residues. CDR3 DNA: TGCGCCAGCAGCTTGGCCGAGGGGGGACTAGCGGGAGTGAGGGGCACAGATACGCAGTATTTT. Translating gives CASSLAEGGLAGVRGTDTQYF.

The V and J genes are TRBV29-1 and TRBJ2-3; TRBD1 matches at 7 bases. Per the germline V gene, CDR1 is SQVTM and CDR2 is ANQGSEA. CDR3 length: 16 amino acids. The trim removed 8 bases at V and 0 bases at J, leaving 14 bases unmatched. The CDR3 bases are TGCAGCACCTACAGGGGTGGGTCCGCTAGCACAGATACGCAGTATTTT. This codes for CSTYRGGSASTDTQYF.

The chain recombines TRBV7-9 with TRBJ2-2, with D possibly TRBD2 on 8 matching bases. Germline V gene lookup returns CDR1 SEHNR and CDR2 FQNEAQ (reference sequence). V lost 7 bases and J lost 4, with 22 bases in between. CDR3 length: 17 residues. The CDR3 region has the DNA TGTGCCAGCAAAGGGGGCTGGAGCGGGAGACTCACCGGGGAGCTGTTTTTT. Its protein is CASKGGWSGRLTGELFF. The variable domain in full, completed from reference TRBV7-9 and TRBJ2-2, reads DTGVSQNPRHKITKRGQNVTFRCDPISEHNRLYWYRQTLGQGPEFLTYFQNEAQLEKSRLLSDRFSAERPKGSFSTLEIQRTEQGDSAMYLCASKGGWSGRLTGELFFGEGSRLTVL.

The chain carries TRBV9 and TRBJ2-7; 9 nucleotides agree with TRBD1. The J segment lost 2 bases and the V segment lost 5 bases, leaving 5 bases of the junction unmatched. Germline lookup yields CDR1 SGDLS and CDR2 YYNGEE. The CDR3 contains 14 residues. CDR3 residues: CASSYRDRAYEQYF. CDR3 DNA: TGTGCCAGCAGTTACCGGGACAGGGCCTACGAGCAGTACTTC. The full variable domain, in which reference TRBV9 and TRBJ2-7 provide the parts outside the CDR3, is DSGVTQTPKHLITATGQRVTLRCSPRSGDLSVYWYQQSLDQGLQFLIQYYNGEERAKGNILERFSAQQFPDLHSELNLSSLELGDSALYFCASSYRDRAYEQYFGPGTRLTVT.

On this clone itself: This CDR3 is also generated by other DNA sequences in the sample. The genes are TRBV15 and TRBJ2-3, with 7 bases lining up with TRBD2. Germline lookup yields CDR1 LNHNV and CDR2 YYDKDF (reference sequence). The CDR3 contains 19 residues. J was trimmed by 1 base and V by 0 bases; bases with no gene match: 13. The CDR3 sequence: CATSRDRGVAGECTDTQYF. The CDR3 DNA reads TGTGCCACCAGCAGAGATCGGGGGGTGGCGGGAGAATGCACAGATACGCAGTATTTT.

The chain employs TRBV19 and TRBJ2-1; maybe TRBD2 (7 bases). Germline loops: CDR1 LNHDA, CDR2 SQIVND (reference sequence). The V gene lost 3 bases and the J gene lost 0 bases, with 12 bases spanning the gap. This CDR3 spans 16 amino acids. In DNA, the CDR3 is TGTGCCAGTAGTATGGAGGGAGGGGGCTCCTACAATGAGCAGTTCTTC. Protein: CASSMEGGGSYNEQFF. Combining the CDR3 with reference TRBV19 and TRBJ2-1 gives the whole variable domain DGGITQSPKYLFRKEGQNVTLSCEQNLNHDAMYWYRQDPGQGLRLIYYSQIVNDFQKGDIAEGYSVSREKKESFPLTVTSAQKNPTAFYLCASSMEGGGSYNEQFFGPGTRLTVL.

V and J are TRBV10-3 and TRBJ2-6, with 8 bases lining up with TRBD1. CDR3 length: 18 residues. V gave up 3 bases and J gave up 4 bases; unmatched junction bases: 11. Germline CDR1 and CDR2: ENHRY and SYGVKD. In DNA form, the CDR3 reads TGTGCCATCAGTGAAAGGGCGGACAGGGCAGACGGGGCCAACGTCCTGACTTTC. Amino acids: CAISERADRADGANVLTF.

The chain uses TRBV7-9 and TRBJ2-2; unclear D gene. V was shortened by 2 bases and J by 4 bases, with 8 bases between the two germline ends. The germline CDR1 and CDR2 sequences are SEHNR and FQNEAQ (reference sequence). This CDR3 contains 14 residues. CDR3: CASSLKPSTGELFF. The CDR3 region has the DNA TGTGCCAGCAGCTTAAAGCCTTCCACCGGGGAGCTGTTTTTT.

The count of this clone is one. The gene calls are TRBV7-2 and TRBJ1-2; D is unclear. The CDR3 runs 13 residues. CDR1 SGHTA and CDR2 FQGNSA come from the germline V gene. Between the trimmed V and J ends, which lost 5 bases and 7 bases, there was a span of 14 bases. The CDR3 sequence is CASSPLGTFGYTF. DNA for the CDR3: TGTGCCAGCAGCCCCCTGGGCACCTTTGGCTACACCTTC.

CDR3 in amino acids: CASSKAEGQGRAYEQYF. CDR3 DNA: TGTGCCAGCAGCAAAGCTGAGGGACAGGGAAGGGCTTACGAGCAGTACTTC. J is TRBJ2-7 and V is TRBV21-1; the D call in the table, TRBD1, was not verified against the DNA. TRBV21-1 is tagged as a pseudogene. The CDR3 contains 17 residues.

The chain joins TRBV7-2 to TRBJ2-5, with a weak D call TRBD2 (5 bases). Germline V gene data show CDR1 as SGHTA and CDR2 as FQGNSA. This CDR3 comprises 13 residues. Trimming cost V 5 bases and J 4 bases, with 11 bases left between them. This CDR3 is CASSRWSGETQYF. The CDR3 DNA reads TGTGCCAGCAGCCGCTGGAGCGGAGAGACCCAGTACTTC.

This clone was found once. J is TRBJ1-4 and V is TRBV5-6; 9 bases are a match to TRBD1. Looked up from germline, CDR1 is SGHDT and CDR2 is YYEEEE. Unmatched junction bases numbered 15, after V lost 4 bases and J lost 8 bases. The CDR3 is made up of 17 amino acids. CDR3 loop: CASSLGTGQRNREKLFF. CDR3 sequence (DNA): TGTGCCAGCAGCCTCGGGACAGGGCAGAGGAATCGAGAAAAACTGTTTTTT.

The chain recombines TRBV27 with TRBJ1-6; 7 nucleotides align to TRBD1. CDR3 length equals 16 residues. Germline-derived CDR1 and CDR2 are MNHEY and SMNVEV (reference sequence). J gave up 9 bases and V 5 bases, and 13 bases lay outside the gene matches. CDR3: CASSAKVQGRFSPLHF. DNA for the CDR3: TGTGCCAGCAGTGCTAAGGTACAGGGGAGGTTTTCACCCCTCCACTTT.

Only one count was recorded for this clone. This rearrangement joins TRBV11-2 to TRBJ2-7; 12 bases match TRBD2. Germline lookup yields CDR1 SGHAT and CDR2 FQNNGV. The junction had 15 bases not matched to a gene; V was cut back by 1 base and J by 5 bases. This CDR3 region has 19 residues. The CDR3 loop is CASSLVIKPTSGRGDEQYF. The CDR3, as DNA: TGTGCCAGCAGCTTAGTTATCAAACCGACTAGCGGGAGAGGGGACGAGCAGTACTTC.

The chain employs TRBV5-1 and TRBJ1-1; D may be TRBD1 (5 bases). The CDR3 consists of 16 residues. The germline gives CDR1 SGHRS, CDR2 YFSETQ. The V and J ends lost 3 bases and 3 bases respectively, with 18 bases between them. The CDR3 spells CASSSTGSGVDTEAFF. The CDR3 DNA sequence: TGCGCCAGCAGCTCGACGGGATCGGGGGTAGACACTGAAGCTTTCTTT.

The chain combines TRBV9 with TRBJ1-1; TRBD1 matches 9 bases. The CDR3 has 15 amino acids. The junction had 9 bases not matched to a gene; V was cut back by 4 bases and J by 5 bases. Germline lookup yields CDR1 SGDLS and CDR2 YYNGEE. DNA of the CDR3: TGTGCCAGCAGCCCAGGGACAGGGCGAGCAACTGAAGCTTTCTTT. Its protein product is CASSPGTGRATEAFF.

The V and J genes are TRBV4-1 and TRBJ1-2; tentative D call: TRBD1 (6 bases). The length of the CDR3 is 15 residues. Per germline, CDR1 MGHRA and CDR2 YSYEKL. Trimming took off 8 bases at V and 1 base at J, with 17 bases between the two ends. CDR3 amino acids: CASHEGTPNNYGYTF. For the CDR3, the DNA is TGCGCCAGCCACGAGGGGACACCCAATAACTATGGCTACACCTTC.

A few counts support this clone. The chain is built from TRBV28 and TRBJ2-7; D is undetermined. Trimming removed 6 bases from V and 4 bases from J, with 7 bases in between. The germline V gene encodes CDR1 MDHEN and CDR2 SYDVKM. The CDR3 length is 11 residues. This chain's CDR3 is CASSYEYEQYF. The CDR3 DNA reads TGTGCCAGCAGCTATGAATACGAGCAGTACTTC.